This T cell receptor beta chain stems from a study of T cells in Graves' hyperthyroidism and ophthalmopathy. Germline lookup yields CDR1 MDHEN and CDR2 SYDVKM. V shed 6 bases and J shed 1 base, with 12 bases lying between them. The CDR3 loop spans 14 amino acids. RNA transcripts gave rise to amplified TCR beta CDR3 regions. First-round RT-PCR with HTBI primers amplified the TCR CDR3 region. TCRdb recomputed calls from the multiplex PCR reads with MiXCR, one row per CDR3 protein. The sample lists approximately 610,000 distinct CDR3 sequences; roughly 14% were seen once. The sample taken for sequencing was blood. The chain joins TRBV28 to TRBJ2-5, with a possible D match to TRBD2 (6 bases). The source of this sequence is a woman aged 35 to 49 with Graves' ophthalmopathy. DNA for the CDR3: TGTGCCAGCAGCCCGGGGGACCTCCAAGAGACCCAGTACTTC. Translation gives CASSPGDLQETQYF.